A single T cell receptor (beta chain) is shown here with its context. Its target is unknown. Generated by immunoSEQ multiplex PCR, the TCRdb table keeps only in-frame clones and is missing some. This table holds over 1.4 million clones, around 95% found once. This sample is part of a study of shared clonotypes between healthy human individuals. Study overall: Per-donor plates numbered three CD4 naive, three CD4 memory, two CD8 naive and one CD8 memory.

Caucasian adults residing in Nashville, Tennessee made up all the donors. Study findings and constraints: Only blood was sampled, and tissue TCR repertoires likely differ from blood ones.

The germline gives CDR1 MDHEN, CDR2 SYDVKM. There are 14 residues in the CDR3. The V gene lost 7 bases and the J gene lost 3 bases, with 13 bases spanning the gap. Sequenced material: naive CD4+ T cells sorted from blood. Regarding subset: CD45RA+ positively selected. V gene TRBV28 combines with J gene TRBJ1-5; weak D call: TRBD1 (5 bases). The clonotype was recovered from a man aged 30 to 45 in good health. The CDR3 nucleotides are TGTGCCAGCACCATAACAGGACTCAATCAGCCCCAGCATTTT. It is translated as CASTITGLNQPQHF.